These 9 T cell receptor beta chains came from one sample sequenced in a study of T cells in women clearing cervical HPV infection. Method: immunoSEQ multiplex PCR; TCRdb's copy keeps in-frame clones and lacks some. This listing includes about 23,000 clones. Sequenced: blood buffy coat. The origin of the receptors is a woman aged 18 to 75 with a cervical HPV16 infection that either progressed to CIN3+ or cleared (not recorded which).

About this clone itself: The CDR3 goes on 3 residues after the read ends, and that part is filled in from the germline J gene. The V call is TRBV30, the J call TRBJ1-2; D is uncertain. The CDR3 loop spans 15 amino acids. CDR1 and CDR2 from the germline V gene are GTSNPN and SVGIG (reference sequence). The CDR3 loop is CAWRGSSAGPDTYTF. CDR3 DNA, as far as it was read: TGTGCCTGGAGGGGCTCGTCGGCGGGCCCAGATACC.

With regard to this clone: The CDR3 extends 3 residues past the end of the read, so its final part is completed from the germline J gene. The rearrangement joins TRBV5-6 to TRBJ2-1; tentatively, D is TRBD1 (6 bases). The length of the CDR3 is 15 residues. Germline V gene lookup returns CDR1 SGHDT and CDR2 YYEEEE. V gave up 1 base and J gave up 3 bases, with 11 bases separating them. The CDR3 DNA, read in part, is TGTGCCAGCAGCTTGCAGGGGTGGGGCTACAATGAG. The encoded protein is CASSLQGWGYNE. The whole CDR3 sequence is CASSLQGWGYNEQFF.

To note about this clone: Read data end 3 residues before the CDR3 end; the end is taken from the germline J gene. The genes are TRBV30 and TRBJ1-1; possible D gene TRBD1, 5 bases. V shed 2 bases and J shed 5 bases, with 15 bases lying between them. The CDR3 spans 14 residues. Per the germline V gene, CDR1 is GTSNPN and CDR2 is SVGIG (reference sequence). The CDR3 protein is CAWSRRQGRTEAFF. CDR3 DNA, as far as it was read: TGTGCCTGGAGTAGGCGTCAGGGAAGAACTGAA. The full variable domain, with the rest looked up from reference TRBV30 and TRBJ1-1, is SQTIHQWPATLVQPVGSPLSLECTVEGTSNPNLYWYRQAAGRGLQLLFYSVGIGQISSEVPQNLSASRPQDRQFILSSKKLLLSDSGFYLCAWSRRQGRTEAFFGQGTRLTVV.

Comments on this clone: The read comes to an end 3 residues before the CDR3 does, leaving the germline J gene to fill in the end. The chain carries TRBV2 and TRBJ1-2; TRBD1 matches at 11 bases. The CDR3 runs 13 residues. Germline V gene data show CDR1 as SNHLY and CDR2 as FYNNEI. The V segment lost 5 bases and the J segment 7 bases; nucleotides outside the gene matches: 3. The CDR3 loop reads CASSIGTGGGYTF. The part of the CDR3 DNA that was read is TGTGCCAGCAGTATTGGGACAGGGGGTGGC.

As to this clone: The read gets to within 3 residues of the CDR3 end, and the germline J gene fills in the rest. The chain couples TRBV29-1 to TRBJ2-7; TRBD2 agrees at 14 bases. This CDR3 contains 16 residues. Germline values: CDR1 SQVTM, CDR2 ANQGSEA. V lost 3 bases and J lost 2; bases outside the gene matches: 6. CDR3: CSVDGTSGSSPYEQYF. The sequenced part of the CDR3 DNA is TGCAGCGTTGACGGGACTAGCGGGAGTAGCCCCTACGAG.

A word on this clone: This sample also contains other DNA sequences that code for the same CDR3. The CDR3 loop is CAWSVQQGNTIYF. The CDR3 DNA, read in part, is TGTGCCTGGAGTGTACAACAGGGAAACACC. The V gene is TRBV30, the J gene TRBJ1-3; no clear D gene. The read is 3 residues too short to cover the CDR3 end, so that end is filled in from the germline J gene. Trimming cost V 0 bases and J 4 bases, with 7 bases left between them. Germline CDR1 reads GTSNPN; CDR2 reads SVGIG (reference sequence). The CDR3 totals 13 residues.

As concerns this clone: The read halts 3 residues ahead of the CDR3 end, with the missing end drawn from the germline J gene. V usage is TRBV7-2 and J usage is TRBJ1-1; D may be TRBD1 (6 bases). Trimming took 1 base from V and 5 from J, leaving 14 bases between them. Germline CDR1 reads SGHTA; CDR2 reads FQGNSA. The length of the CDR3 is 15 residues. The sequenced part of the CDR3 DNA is TGTGCCAGCAGCTTAGTCCCCTTAGGGGGAACTGAA. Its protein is CASSLVPLGGTE. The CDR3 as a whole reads CASSLVPLGGTEAFF. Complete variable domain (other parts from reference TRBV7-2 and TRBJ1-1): GAGVSQSPSNKVTEKGKDVELRCDPISGHTALYWYRQSLGQGLEFLIYFQGNSAPDKSGLPSDRFSAERTGGSVSTLTIQRTQQEDSAVYLCASSLVPLGGTEAFFGQGTRLTVV.

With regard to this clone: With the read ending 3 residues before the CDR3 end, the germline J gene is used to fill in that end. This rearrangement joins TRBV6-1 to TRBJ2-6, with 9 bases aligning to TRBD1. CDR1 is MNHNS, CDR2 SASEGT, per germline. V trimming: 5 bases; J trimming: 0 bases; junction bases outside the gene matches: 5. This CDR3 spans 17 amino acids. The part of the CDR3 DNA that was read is TGTGCCAGCAGTAAAGGACAGGGGAGCTCTGGGGCCAACGTC. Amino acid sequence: CASSKGQGSSGANV. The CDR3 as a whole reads CASSKGQGSSGANVLTF.

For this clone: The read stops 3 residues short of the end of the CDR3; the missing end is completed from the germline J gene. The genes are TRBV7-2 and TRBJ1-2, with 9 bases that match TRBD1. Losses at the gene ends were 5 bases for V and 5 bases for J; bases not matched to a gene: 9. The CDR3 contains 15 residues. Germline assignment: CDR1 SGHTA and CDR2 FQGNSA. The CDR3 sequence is CASSDPGQGWYGYTF. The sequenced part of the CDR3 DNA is TGTGCCAGCAGCGACCCGGGACAGGGTTGGTATGGC.